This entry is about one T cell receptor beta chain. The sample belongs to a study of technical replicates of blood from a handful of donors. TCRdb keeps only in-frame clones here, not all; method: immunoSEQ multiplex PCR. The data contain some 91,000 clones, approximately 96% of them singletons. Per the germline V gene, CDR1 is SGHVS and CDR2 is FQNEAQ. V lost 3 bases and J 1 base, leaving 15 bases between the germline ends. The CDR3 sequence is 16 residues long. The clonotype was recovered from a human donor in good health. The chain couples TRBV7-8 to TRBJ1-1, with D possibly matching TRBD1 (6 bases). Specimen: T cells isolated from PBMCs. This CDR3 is CASSLGAYRRNTEAFF. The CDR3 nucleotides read TGTGCCAGCAGCTTGGGGGCCTACAGACGGAACACTGAAGCTTTCTTT. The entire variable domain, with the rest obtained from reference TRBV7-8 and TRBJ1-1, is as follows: GAGVSQSPRYKVAKRGQDVALRCDPISGHVSLFWYQQALGQGPEFLTYFQNEAQLDKSGLPSDRFFAERPEGSVSTLKIQRTQQEDSAVYLCASSLGAYRRNTEAFFGQGTRLTVV.